This T cell receptor beta chain derives from a study of T cells in Graves' hyperthyroidism and ophthalmopathy. Turning to the study itself: At initial diagnosis, before any treatment had begun, peripheral blood was obtained.

TCR beta CDR3 region amplification was performed from RNA transcripts. HTBI primers were the set used in a first-round RT-PCR of the TCR CDR3. Each CDR3 protein is one row after TCRdb ran MiXCR on the multiplex PCR reads. The sample lists 600,000 or so distinct CDR3 sequences, 12% to 15% seen once, with more than 6% in the top ten. Study-wide results and limits: A 13 V-J signature model discriminated ophthalmopathy versus stable hyperthyroidism.

A word on this clonotype: Antigen: not known.

Not enrolled were patients with uncontrolled infection, other autoimmune disease, pregnancy or lactation. Orbital computed tomography and thyroid ultrasound, together with serum TRAb and thyroxine and clinical symptoms, were used for diagnoses. From germline, CDR1 is MNHEY and CDR2 SVGEGT. With V trimmed by 10 bases and J by 0 bases, 9 bases remained unmatched. The CDR3 covers 16 residues. Sequenced: blood. The chain links TRBV6-2 or TRBV6-3 to TRBJ2-4; 10 bases are shared with TRBD2. The sequence came from a woman aged 18-35 years with Graves' ophthalmopathy. The CDR3: CATLTTSGIAKNIQYF. As DNA, the CDR3 is TGTGCCACCCTTACTACTAGCGGGATAGCCAAAAACATTCAGTACTTC.